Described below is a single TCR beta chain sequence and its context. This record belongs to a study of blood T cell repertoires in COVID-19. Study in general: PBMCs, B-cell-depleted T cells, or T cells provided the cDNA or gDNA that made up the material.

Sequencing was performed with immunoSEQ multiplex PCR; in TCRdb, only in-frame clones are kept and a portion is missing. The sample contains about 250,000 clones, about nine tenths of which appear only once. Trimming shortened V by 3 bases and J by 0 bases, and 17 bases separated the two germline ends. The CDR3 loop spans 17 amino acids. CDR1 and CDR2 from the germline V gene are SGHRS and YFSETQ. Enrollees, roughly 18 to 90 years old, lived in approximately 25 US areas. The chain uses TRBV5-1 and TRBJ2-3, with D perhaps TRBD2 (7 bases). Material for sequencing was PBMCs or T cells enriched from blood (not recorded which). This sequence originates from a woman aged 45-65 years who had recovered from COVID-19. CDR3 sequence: CASSSPGGGKSTDTQYF. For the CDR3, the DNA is TGCGCCAGCAGCTCGCCGGGGGGCGGGAAAAGCACAGATACGCAGTATTTT. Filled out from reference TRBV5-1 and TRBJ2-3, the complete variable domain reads KAGVTQTPRYLIKTRGQQVTLSCSPISGHRSVSWYQQTPGQGLQFLFEYFSETQRNKGNFPGRFSGRQFSNSRSEMNVSTLELGDSALYLCASSSPGGGKSTDTQYFGPGTRLTVL.